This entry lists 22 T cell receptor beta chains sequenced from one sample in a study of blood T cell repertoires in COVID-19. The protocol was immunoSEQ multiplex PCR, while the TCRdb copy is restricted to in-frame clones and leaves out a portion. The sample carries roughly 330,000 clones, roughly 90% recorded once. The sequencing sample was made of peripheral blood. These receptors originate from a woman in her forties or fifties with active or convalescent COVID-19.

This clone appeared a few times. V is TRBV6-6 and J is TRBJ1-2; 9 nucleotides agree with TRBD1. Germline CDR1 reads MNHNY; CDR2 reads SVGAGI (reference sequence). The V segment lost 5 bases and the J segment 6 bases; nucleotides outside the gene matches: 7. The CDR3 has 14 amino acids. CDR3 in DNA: TGTGCCAGCAGTGGTAGACAGGGGGTTGATGGCTACACCTTC. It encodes CASSGRQGVDGYTF.

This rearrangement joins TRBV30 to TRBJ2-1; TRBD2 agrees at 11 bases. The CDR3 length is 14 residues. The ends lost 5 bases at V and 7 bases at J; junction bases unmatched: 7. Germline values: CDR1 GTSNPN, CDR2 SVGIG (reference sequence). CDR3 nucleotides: TGTGCCTGGTCGACTAGCGGGATAAGAAATGAGCAGTTCTTC. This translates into CAWSTSGIRNEQFF.

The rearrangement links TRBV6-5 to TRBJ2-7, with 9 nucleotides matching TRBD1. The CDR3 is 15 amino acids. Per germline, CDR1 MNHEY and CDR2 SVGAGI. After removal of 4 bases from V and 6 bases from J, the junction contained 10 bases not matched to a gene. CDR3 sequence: CASSSGQGHVFEQYF. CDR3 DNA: TGTGCCAGCAGTTCGGGACAGGGCCACGTCTTCGAGCAGTACTTC.

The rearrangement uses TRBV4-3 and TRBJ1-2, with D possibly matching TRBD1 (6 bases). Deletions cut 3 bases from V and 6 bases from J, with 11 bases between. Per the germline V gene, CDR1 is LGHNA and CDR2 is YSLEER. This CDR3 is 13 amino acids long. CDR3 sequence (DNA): TGCGCCAGCAGCCAGAGAGGGGGAGATGGCTACACCTTC. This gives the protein CASSQRGGDGYTF.

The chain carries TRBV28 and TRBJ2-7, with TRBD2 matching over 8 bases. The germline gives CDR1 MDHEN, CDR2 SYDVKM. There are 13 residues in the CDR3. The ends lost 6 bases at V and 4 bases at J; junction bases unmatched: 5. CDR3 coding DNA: TGTGCCAGCAGGGACGGGGGGGTGTACGAGCAGTACTTC. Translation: CASRDGGVYEQYF.

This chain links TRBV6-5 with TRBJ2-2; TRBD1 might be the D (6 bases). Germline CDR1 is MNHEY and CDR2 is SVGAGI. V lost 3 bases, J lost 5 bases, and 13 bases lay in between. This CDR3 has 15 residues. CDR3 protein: CASSYLPGATGELFF. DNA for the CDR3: TGTGCCAGCAGTTATCTACCAGGGGCTACCGGGGAGCTGTTTTTT.

This CDR3 is CATAGGASNQPQHF. The CDR3 DNA follows: TGTGCCACCGCAGGGGGCGCGAGCAATCAGCCCCAGCATTTT. The chain links TRBV15 to TRBJ1-5; TRBD1 matches 8 bases. This CDR3 has 14 amino acids. Looked up from germline, CDR1 is LNHNV and CDR2 is YYDKDF (reference sequence). V lost 8 bases, J lost 1 base, and 4 bases stayed unmatched. The whole variable domain, remainder taken from reference TRBV15 and TRBJ1-5, is DAMVIQNPRYQVTQFGKPVTLSCSQTLNHNVMYWYQQKSSQAPKLLFHYYDKDFNNEADTPDNFQSRRPNTSFCFLDIRSPGLGDTAMYLCATAGGASNQPQHFGDGTRLSIL.

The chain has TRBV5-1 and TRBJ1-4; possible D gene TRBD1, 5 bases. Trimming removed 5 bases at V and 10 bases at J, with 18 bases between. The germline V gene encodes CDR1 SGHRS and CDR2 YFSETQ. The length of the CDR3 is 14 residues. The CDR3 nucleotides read TGCGCCAGCAGTCCCGGGACTCAATCAGGAAAACTGTTTTTT. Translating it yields CASSPGTQSGKLFF.

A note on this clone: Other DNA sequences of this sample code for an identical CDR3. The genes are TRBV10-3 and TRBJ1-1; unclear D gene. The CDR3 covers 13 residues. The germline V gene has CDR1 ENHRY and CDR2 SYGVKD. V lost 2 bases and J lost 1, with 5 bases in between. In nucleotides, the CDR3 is TGTGCCATCAGTGAGGGCCAGAACACTGAAGCTTTCTTT. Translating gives CAISEGQNTEAFF.

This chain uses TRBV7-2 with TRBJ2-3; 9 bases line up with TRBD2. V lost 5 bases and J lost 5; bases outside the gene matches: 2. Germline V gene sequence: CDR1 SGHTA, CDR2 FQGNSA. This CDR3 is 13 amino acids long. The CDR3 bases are TGTGCCAGCAGCATTAGCGGGAGAGATACGCAGTATTTT. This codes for CASSISGRDTQYF.

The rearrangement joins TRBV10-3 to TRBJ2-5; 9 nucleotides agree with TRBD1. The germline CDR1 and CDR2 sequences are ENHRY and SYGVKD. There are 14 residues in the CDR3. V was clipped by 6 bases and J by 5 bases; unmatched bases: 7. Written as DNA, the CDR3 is TGTGCCATCAGGCAGACAGGGGGGCGGGAGACCCAGTACTTC. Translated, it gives CAIRQTGGRETQYF.

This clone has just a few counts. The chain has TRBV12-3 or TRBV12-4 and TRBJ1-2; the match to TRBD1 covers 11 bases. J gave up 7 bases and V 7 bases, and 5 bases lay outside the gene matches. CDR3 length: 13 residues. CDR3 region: CASTGQGASGYTF. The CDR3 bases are TGTGCCAGCACCGGACAGGGGGCGAGTGGCTACACCTTC.

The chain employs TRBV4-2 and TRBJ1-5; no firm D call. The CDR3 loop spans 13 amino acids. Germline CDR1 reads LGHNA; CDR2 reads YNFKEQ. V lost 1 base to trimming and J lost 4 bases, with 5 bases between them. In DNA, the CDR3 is TGTGCCAGCAGCCAAGGGCCTAATCAGCCCCAGCATTTT. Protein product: CASSQGPNQPQHF.

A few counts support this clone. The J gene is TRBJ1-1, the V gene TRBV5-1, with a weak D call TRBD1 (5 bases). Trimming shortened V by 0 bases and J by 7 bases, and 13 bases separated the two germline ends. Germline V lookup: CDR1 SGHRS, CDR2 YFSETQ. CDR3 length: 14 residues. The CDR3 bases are TGCGCCAGCAGCTTGGACTTACAGGCTCTTGAAGCTTTCTTT. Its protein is CASSLDLQALEAFF.

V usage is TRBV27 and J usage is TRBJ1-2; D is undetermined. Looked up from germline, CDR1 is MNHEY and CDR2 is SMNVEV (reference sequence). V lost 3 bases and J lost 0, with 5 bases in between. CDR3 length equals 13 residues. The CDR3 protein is CASSFGANYGYTF. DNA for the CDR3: TGTGCCAGCAGTTTCGGGGCTAACTATGGCTACACCTTC.

In nucleotides, the CDR3 is TGTGCCAGCAGCTTAGAAGAGGGCACCTGGTTAGCTTTCTTT. Protein sequence: CASSLEEGTWLAFF. The chain recombines TRBV11-2 with TRBJ1-1; D is ambiguous. CDR1 and CDR2 from the germline V gene are SGHAT and FQNNGV. CDR3 size: 14 residues. V was trimmed by 0 bases and J by 10 bases, leaving 15 bases between them.

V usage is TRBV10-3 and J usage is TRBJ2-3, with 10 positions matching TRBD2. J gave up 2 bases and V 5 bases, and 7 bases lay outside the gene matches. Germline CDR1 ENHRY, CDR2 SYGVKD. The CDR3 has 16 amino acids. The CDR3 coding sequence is TGTGCCATCAGTTCTACTAGCGGGGCGACCACAGATACGCAGTATTTT. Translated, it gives CAISSTSGATTDTQYF.

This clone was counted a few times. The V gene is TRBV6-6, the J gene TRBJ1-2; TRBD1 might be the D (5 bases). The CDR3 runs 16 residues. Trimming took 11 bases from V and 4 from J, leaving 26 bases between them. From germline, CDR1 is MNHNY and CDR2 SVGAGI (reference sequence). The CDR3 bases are TGTGCCGTGGAGAACCCCAACCCGACAGAAGTCTATGGCTACACCTTC. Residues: CAVENPNPTEVYGYTF.

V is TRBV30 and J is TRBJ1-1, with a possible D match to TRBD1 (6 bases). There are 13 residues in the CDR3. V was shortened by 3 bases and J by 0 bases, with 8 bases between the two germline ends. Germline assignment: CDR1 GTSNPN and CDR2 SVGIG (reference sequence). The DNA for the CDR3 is TGTGCCTGGAGAACAGGGCTGAACACTGAAGCTTTCTTT. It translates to CAWRTGLNTEAFF.

CDR3 protein: CASSGTGAHNEQFF. CDR3 coding DNA: TGTGCCAGCAGTGGGACAGGGGCTCACAATGAGCAGTTCTTC. The rearrangement joins TRBV6-2 or TRBV6-3 to TRBJ2-1; TRBD1 matches 10 bases. V dropped 5 bases and J dropped 5; count of bases not matched to a gene: 3. Germline-derived CDR1 and CDR2 are MNHEY and SVGEGT. This CDR3 region has 14 residues.

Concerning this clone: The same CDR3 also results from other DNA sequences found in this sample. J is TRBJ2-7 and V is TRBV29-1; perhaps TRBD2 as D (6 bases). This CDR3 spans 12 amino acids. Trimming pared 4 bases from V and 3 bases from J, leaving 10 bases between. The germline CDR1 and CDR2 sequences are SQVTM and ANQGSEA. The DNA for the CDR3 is TGCAGCGTTGTACGGGGGAGCTACGAGCAGTACTTC. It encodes CSVVRGSYEQYF.

This CDR3 is CASRFEDSTYGYTF. In DNA form, the CDR3 reads TGTGCCAGCAGGTTCGAGGACAGTACCTATGGCTACACCTTC. The rearrangement joins TRBV5-6 to TRBJ1-2; perhaps TRBD1 as D (6 bases). With 5 bases removed from V and 4 bases from J, the gap between germline ends came to 15 bases. The CDR3 loop spans 14 amino acids. Germline CDR1 is SGHDT and CDR2 is YYEEEE.